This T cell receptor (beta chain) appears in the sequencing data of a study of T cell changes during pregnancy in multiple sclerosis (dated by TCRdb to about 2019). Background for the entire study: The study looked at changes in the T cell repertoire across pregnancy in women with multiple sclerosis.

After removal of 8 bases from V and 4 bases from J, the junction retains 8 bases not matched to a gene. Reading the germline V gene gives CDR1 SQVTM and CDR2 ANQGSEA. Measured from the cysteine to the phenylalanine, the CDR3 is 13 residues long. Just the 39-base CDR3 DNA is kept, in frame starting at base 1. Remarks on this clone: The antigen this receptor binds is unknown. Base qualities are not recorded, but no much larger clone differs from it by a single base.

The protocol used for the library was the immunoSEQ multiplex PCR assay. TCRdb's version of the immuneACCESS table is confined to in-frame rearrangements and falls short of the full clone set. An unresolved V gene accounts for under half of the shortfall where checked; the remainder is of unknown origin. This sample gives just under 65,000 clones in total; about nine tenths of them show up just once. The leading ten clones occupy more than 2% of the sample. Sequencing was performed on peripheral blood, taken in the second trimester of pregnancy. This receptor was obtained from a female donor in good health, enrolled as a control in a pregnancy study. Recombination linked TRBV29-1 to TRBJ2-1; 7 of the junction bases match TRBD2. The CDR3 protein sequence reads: CSKLAPTYNEQFF. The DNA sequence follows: TGCAGCAAACTAGCGCCCACTTACAATGAGCAGTTCTTC.